This T cell receptor (beta chain) originates from a study of T cell changes during pregnancy in multiple sclerosis. This CDR3 is built from 13 residues. The V and J ends lost 6 bases and 0 bases respectively, with 8 bases between them. The germline CDR1 and CDR2 sequences are KGHSH and LQKENI. Sequencing used immunoSEQ multiplex PCR; TCRdb keeps in-frame clones, though not all of them. Altogether more than 90,000 clones are present, about 94% being singletons, with the ten largest covering approximately 1.4%. The source material was peripheral blood, sampled in the third trimester of pregnancy. This rearrangement joins TRBV18 to TRBJ1-1; a possible D gene is TRBD1 (5 bases). The TCR comes from a female donor with multiple sclerosis, enrolled in a pregnancy study. CDR3: CASSSQVNTEAFF. The CDR3 DNA sequence: TGTGCCAGCTCCTCACAGGTGAACACTGAAGCTTTCTTT.